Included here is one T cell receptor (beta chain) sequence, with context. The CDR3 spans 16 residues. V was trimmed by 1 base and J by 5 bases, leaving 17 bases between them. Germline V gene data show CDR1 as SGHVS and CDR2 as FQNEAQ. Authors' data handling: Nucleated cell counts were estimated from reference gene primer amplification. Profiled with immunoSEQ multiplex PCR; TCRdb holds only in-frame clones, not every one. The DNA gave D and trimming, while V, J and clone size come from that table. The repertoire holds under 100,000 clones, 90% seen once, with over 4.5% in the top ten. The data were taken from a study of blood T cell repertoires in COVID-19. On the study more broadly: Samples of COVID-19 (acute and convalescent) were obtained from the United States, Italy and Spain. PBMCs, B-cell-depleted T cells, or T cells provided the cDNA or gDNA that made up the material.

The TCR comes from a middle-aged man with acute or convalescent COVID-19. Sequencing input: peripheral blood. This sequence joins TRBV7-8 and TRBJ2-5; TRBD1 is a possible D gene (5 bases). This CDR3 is CASSLGAGYYLETQYF. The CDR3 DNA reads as TGTGCCAGCAGCTTAGGCGCAGGGTATTACCTGGAGACCCAGTACTTC.